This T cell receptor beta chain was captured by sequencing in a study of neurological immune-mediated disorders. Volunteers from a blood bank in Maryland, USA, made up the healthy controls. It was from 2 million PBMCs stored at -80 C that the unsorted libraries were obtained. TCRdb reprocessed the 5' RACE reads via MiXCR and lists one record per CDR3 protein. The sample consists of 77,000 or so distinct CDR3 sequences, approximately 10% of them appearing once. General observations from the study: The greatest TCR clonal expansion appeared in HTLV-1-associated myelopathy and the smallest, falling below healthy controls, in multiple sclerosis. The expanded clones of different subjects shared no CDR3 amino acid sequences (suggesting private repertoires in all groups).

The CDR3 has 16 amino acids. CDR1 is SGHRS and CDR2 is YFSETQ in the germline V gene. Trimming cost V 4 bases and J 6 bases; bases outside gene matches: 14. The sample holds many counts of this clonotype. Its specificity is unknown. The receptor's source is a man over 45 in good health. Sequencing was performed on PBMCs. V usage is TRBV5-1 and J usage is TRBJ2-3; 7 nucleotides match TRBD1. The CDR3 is CASSPGQSGLRDTQYF. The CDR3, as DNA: TGCGCCAGCAGCCCGGGACAGTCAGGCTTAAGGGATACGCAGTATTTT.